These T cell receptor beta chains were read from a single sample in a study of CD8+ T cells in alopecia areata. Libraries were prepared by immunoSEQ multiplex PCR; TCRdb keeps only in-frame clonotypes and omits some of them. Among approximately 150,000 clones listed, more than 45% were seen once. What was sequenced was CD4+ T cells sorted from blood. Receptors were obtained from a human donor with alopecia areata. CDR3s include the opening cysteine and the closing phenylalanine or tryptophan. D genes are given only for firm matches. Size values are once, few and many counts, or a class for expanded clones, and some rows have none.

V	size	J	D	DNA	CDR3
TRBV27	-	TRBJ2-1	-	TGTGCCAGCAGTCCGGGACTGGTCTACAATGAGCAGTTCTTC	CASSPGLVYNEQFF
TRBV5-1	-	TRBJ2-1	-	TGCGCCAGCAGCTTGGTCGTGGGGGGAACTGAGCAGTTCTTC	CASSLVVGGTEQFF
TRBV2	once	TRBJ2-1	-	TGTGCCAGCATAGGGTCCGGCTCATCCTCCTACAATGAGCAGTTCTTC	CASIGSGSSSYNEQFF
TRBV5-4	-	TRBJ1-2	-	TGTGCCAGCAGCTTAGCAGGGACTAACTATGGCTACACCTTC	CASSLAGTNYGYTF
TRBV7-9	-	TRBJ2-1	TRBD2	TGTGCCAGCAGGGGGCGGGAGCGGGGAAATGAGCAGTTCTTC	CASRGRERGNEQFF
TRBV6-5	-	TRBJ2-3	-	TGTGCCAGCAGTTTCTGGGGGAAGGGTACGCAGTATTTT	CASSFWGKGTQYF
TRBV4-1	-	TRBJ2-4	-	TGCGCCAGCAGCCAAGATTCCGGAGGGGTAGCCAAAAACATTCAGTACTTC	CASSQDSGGVAKNIQYF
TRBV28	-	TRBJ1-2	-	TGTGCCAGCAGTCTCGGAGGCGGGGAAAACTATGGCTACACCTTC	CASSLGGGENYGYTF
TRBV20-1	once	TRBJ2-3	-	TGCAGTGCCGGGACCGATACGCAGTATTTT	CSAGTDTQYF
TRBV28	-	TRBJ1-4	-	TGTGCCAGCAGTGTGACGGGAGGGGGTGAAAAACTGTTTTTT	CASSVTGGGEKLFF
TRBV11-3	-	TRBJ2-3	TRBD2	TGTGCCAGCAGCTTTAGCGGGAGCACAGATACGCAGTATTTT	CASSFSGSTDTQYF
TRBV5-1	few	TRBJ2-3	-	TGCGCCAGCAGCTTGGGGTCGACGACAAAGGGCACAGATACGCAGTATTTT	CASSLGSTTKGTDTQYF
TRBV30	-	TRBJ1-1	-	TGTGCCTGGAGCGGGCAGTTGAACACTGAAGCTTTCTTT	CAWSGQLNTEAFF
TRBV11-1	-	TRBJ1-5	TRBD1	TGTGCCAGCAGCGTCGAAACAGGGGCGCGTCGGTATTTT	CASSVETGARRYF
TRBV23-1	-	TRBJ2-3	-	TGCGCCAGCAGTCACGAGGAGGGTGGCACAGATACGCAGTATTTT	CASSHEEGGTDTQYF